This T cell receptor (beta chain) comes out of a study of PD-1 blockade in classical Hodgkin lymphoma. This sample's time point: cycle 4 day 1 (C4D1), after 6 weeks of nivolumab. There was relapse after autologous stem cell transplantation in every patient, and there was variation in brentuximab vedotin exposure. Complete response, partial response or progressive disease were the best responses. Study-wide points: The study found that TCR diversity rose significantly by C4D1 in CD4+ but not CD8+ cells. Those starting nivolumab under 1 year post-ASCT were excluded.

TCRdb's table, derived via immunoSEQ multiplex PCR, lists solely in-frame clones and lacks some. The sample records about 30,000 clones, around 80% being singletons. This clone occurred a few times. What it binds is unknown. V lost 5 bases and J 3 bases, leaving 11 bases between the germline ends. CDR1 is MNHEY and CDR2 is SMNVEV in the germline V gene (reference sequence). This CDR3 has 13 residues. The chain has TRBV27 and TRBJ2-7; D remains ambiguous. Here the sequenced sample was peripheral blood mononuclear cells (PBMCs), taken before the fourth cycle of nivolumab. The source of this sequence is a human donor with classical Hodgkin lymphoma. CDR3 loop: CASSRDPLYEQYF. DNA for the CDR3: TGTGCCAGCAGTAGAGACCCCCTCTACGAGCAGTACTTC.